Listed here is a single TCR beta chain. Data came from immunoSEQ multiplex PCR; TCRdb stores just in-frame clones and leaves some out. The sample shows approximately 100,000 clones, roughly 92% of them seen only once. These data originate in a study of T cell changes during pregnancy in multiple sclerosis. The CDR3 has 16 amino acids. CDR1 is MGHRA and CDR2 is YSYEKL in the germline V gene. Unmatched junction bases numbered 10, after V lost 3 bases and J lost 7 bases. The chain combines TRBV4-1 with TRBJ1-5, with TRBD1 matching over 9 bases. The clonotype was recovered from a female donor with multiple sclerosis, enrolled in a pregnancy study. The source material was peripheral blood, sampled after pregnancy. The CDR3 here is CASSQIPAGTGQPQHF. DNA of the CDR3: TGCGCCAGCAGCCAGATCCCAGCCGGGACAGGGCAGCCCCAGCATTTT.